The 10 T cell receptor beta chains below all came from one sample that was sequenced in a study of T-cell reconstitution after alpha-beta-depleted transplantation in children (dated by TCRdb to about 2016). The library relied on PCR. Sequencing relied on an Illumina HiSeq 2500. Molecular barcoding was employed in the preparation of TCR libraries, with unique molecular identifiers being used to normalize TCRbeta repertoire quantification. TCRdb's own reprocessing of the public reads used fastp at Q25 and MiXCR and kept productive beta chains. Identical CDR3 proteins give one entry, which carries the most common genes and DNA. For this sample the table gives some 500,000 distinct CDR3 sequences, of which around a third were detected only once. Of the sample, more than 2% falls within the top ten clones. The sample consisted of PBMCs from the stem cell graft donor, taken from the stem cell graft. All receptors derive from a human donor who donated a stem cell graft to a child with aplastic anemia.

The chain has TRBV6-2 or TRBV6-3 and TRBJ2-1; 12 bases are a match to TRBD2. Germline CDR1 and CDR2: MNHEY and SVGEGT. J was trimmed by 8 bases and V by 6 bases; bases with no gene match: 8. This CDR3 spans 15 amino acids. Here the CDR3 DNA reads TGTGCCAGCAGCAAGACTAGCGGGAGCAGGGATGAGCAGTTCTTC. This codes for CASSKTSGSRDEQFF.

Many counts were recorded for this clonotype. V usage is TRBV20-1 and J usage is TRBJ2-7, with unresolved D. Looked up from germline, CDR1 is DFQATT and CDR2 is SNEGSKA (reference sequence). This CDR3 is 15 amino acids long. V was cut by 2 bases and J by 2 bases, with 16 bases left in between. The CDR3 spells CSARKSAQATYEQYF. CDR3 bases: TGCAGTGCTAGAAAATCGGCGCAAGCGACCTACGAGCAGTACTTC.

CDR3 region: CSAREQRGMQETQYF. The CDR3 DNA is TGCAGTGCTAGAGAGCAGCGGGGAATGCAAGAGACCCAGTACTTC. The J gene is TRBJ2-5, the V gene TRBV20-1, with 7 nucleotides matching TRBD2. This CDR3 region has 15 residues. The trim removed 0 bases at V and 2 bases at J, leaving 6 bases unmatched. Germline lookup yields CDR1 DFQATT and CDR2 SNEGSKA (reference sequence).

The chain combines TRBV7-2 with TRBJ2-3, with 8 bases that match TRBD2. Germline V gene data show CDR1 as SGHTA and CDR2 as FQGNSA. The CDR3 runs 17 residues. Trimming took 1 base from V and 2 from J; bases not matched to a gene: 8. CDR3 nucleotide sequence: TGTGCCAGCAGCTTAGTGGCGGGAGGCCCCTACACAGATACGCAGTATTTT. This sequence encodes CASSLVAGGPYTDTQYF.

The chain employs TRBV4-3 and TRBJ1-5; D is ambiguous. Per the germline V gene, CDR1 is LGHNA and CDR2 is YSLEER. The V gene lost 4 bases and the J gene lost 0 bases, with 16 bases spanning the gap. This CDR3 is 17 amino acids long. In DNA form, the CDR3 reads TGCGCCAGCAGCCGTTCATTCGTGACGGCTAGCAATCAGCCCCAGCATTTT. Protein product: CASSRSFVTASNQPQHF.

This clonotype was picked up a small number of times. J is TRBJ2-7 and V is TRBV28; D may be TRBD1 (6 bases). This CDR3 has 15 residues. Per the germline V gene, CDR1 is MDHEN and CDR2 is SYDVKM. V was cut by 4 bases and J by 6 bases, with 19 bases left in between. The CDR3 DNA is TGTGCCAGCAGTTCCACCGAACAGGGTTCGGTCGAGCAGTACTTC. As protein: CASSSTEQGSVEQYF.

This clonotype has only one observation. J is TRBJ1-1 and V is TRBV15; D is uncertain. Germline assignment: CDR1 LNHNV and CDR2 YYDKDF (reference sequence). The CDR3 is 15 residues long. The V end lost 0 bases, the J end lost 10 bases, and 18 bases lay between the germline ends. CDR3 sequence: CATSRDEPPLGRAFF. The CDR3 DNA is TGTGCCACCAGCAGAGACGAACCTCCTTTGGGGAGAGCTTTCTTT.

There are a few counts of this clonotype. The DNA of the CDR3 is TGTGCCAGCAGCTTAGGTCCTCCAGGGGAATTATACGAGCAGTACTTC. This translates into CASSLGPPGELYEQYF. The J gene is TRBJ2-7, the V gene TRBV7-9; the D gene is possibly TRBD1 (6 bases). V was shortened by 1 base and J by 4 bases, with 17 bases between the two germline ends. The CDR3 sequence is 16 residues long. Germline V gives CDR1 SEHNR, CDR2 FQNEAQ (reference sequence).

The chain carries TRBV11-2 and TRBJ2-1; 7 nucleotides align to TRBD1. V lost 2 bases to trimming and J lost 4 bases; unmatched junction nucleotides: 14. The CDR3 has 18 residues. Germline V gives CDR1 SGHAT, CDR2 FQNNGV. CDR3 amino acids: CASSLNLGTGESYNEQFF. DNA for the CDR3: TGTGCCAGCAGCTTAAATTTAGGAACAGGGGAGTCTTACAATGAGCAGTTCTTC.

The chain combines TRBV27 with TRBJ1-2; TRBD1 is a possible D gene (5 bases). Trimming removed 5 bases from V and 4 bases from J, with 20 bases in between. Germline V lookup: CDR1 MNHEY, CDR2 SMNVEV (reference sequence). CDR3 length: 16 amino acids. CDR3 amino acids: CASSGVSGTVSYGYTF. The CDR3 DNA reads TGTGCCAGCAGTGGGGTTTCCGGGACGGTTTCCTATGGCTACACCTTC.